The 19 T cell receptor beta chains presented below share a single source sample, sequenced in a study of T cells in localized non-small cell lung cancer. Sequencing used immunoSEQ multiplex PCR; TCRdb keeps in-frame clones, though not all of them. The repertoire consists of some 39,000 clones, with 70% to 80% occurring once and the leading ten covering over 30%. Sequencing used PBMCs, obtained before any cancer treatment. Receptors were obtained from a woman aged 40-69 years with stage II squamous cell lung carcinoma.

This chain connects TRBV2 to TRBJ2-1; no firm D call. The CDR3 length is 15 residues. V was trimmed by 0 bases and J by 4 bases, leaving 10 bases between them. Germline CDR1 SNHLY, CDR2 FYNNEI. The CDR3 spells CASSEARLEYNEQFF. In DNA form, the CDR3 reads TGTGCCAGCAGTGAAGCGAGGCTAGAATACAATGAGCAGTTCTTC.

CDR3 bases: TGTGCCAGCAGCTTACCAGGGGATGAGCAGTTCTTC. Its translation is CASSLPGDEQFF. The chain recombines TRBV7-9 with TRBJ2-1; D is perhaps TRBD1 (6 bases). V lost 2 bases and J lost 8, with 7 bases in between. The CDR3 totals 12 residues. CDR1 is SEHNR, CDR2 FQNEAQ, per germline (reference sequence).

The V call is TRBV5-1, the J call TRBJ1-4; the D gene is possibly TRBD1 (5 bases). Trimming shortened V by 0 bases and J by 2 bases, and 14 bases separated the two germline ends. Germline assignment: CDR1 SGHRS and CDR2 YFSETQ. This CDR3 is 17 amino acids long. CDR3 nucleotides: TGCGCCAGCAGCTTGGGAGGGGCCGGGGCCACTAATGAAAAACTGTTTTTT. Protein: CASSLGGAGATNEKLFF.

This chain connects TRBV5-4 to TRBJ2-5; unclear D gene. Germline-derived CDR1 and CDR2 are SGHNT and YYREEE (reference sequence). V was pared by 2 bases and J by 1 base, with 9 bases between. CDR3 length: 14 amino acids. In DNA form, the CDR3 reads TGTGCCAGCAGCTTCCGTCGCGGCCAAGAGACCCAGTACTTC. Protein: CASSFRRGQETQYF. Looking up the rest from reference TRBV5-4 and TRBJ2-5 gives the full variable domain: ETGVTQSPTHLIKTRGQQVTLRCSSQSGHNTVSWYQQALGQGPQFIFQYYREEENGRGNFPPRFSGLQFPNYSSELNVNALELDDSALYLCASSFRRGQETQYFGPGTRLLVL.

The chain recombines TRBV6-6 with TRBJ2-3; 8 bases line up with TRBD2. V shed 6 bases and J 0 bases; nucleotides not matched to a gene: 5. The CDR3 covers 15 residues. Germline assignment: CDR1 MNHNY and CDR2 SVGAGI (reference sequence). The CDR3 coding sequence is TGTGCCAGCAGCCCACCTAGCGGGAGCACAGATACGCAGTATTTT. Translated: CASSPPSGSTDTQYF.

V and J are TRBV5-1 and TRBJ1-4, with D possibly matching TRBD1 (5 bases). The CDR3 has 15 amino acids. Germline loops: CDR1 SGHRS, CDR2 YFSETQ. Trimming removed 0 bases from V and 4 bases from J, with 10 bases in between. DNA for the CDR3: TGCGCCAGCAGCTTGGAGGGGAAGGATAATGAAAAACTGTTTTTT. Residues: CASSLEGKDNEKLFF.

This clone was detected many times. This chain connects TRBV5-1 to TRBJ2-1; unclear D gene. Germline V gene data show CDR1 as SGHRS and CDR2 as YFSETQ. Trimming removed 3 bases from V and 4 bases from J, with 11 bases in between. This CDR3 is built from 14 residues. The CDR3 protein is CASSSLERYNEQFF. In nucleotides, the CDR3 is TGCGCCAGCAGCTCCCTGGAGCGTTACAATGAGCAGTTCTTC.

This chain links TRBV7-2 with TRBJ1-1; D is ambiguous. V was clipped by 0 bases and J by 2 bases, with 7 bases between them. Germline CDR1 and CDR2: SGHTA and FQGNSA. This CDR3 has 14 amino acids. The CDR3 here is CASSLAYENTEAFF. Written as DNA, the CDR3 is TGTGCCAGCAGCTTAGCGTACGAAAACACTGAAGCTTTCTTT.

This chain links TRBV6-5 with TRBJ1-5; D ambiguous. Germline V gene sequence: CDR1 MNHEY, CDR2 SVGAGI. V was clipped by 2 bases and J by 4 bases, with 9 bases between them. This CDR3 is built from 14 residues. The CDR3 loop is CASSYMGWNQPQHF. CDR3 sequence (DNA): TGTGCCAGCAGTTACATGGGGTGGAATCAGCCCCAGCATTTT.

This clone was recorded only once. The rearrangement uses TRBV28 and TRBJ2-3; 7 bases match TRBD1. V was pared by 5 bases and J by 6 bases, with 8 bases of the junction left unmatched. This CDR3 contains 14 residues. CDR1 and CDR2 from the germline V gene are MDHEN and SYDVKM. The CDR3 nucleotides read TGTGCCAGCAGTCATAGGGGGCTCCTTGATACGCAGTATTTT. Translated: CASSHRGLLDTQYF.

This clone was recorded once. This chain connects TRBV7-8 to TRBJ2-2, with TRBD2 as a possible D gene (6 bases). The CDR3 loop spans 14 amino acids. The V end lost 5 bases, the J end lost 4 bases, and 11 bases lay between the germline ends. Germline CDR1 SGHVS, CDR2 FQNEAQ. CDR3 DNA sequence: TGTGCCAGCAGCCGTTTGGGGGGCACCGGGGAGCTGTTTTTT. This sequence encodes CASSRLGGTGELFF.

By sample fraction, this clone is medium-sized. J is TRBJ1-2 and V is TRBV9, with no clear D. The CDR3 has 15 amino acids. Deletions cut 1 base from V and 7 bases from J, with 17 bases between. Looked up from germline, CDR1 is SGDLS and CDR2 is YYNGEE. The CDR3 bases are TGTGCCAGCAGCGTAAGAAAAGGCTCTATGGGTGGCTACACCTTC. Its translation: CASSVRKGSMGGYTF.

Here the CDR3 reads CASSPGTANYGYTF. CDR3 in DNA: TGTGCCAGCAGTCCCGGGACCGCTAACTATGGCTACACCTTC. The rearrangement joins TRBV6-6 to TRBJ1-2; TRBD1 might be the D (5 bases). The CDR3 extends over 14 amino acids. The V end lost 5 bases, the J end lost 0 bases, and 10 bases lay between the germline ends. CDR1 and CDR2 (germline): MNHNY, SVGAGI (reference sequence).

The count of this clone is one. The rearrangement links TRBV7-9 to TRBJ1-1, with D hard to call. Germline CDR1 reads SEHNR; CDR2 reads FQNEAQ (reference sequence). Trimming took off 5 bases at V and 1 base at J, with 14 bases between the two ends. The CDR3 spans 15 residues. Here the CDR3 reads CASSPGAHRNTEAFF. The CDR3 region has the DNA TGTGCCAGCAGCCCTGGTGCTCACAGGAACACTGAAGCTTTCTTT. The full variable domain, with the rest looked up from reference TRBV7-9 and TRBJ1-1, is DTGVSQNPRHKITKRGQNVTFRCDPISEHNRLYWYRQTLGQGPEFLTYFQNEAQLEKSRLLSDRFSAERPKGSFSTLEIQRTEQGDSAMYLCASSPGAHRNTEAFFGQGTRLTVV.

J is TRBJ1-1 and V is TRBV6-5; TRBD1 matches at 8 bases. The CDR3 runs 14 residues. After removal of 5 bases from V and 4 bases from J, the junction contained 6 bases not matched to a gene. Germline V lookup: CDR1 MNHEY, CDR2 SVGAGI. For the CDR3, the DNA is TGTGCCAGCAGTCCCCGGACAGGGTTCACTGAAGCTTTCTTT. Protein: CASSPRTGFTEAFF.

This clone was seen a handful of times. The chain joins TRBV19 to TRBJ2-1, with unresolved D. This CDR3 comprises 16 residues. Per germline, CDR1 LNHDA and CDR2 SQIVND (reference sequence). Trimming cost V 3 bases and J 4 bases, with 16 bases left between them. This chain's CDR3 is CASSMQGDTEYNEQFF. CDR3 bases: TGTGCCAGTAGTATGCAAGGTGATACAGAATACAATGAGCAGTTCTTC.

CDR3 nucleotides: TGCGCCAGCAGCTTAGGGGACAGACTGAACACTGAAGCTTTCTTT. Translating gives CASSLGDRLNTEAFF. This chain links TRBV5-1 with TRBJ1-1; 7 nucleotides align to TRBD1. The CDR3 extends over 15 amino acids. Trimming took 2 bases from V and 0 from J; bases not matched to a gene: 4. Germline CDR1 SGHRS, CDR2 YFSETQ.

The CDR3 spells CASSRGSGDTGELFF. DNA for the CDR3: TGTGCCAGCAGTCGCGGGAGCGGAGACACCGGGGAGCTGTTTTTT. This sequence joins TRBV6-6 and TRBJ2-2; 7 bases are a match to TRBD2. The CDR3 length is 15 residues. Looked up from germline, CDR1 is MNHNY and CDR2 is SVGAGI (reference sequence). After removal of 5 bases from V and 3 bases from J, the junction contained 6 bases not matched to a gene.

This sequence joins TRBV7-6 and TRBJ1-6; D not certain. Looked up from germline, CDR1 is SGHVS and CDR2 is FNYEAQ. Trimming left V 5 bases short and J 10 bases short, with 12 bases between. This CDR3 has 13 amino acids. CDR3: CASSLRVESPLHF. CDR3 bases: TGTGCCAGCAGCCTACGAGTGGAGTCACCCCTCCACTTT.